The 14 T cell receptor beta chains given below trace back to one sample, sequenced in a study of T cells after yellow fever vaccination. TCRdb called the 5' RACE reads again in MiXCR, with one record for every CDR3 protein. The sample records roughly 16,000 distinct CDR3 sequences, approximately 4.1% being singletons. The specimen was PBMCs, either bulk or a sorted T-cell subset (CD4+, CD8+, memory, or dextramer-sorted; not recorded which), collected 15 days after the yellow fever booster vaccination. All receptors come from a man aged 30-40 years who received the YFV17D yellow fever vaccine.

This clonotype was detected ten times or more. This chain uses TRBV9 with TRBJ1-1; 8 nucleotides align to TRBD1. Germline V lookup: CDR1 SGDLS, CDR2 YYNGEE. The CDR3 totals 14 residues. Unmatched junction bases numbered 2, after V lost 3 bases and J lost 1 base. CDR3 region: CASSGGTGNTEAFF. Written as DNA, the CDR3 is TGTGCCAGCAGCGGAGGGACAGGGAACACTGAAGCTTTCTTT. The full variable domain, rest sourced from reference TRBV9 and TRBJ1-1, is DSGVTQTPKHLITATGQRVTLRCSPRSGDLSVYWYQQSLDQGLQFLIQYYNGEERAKGNILERFSAQQFPDLHSELNLSSLELGDSALYFCASSGGTGNTEAFFGQGTRLTVV.

Ten or more counts support this clonotype. This chain connects TRBV7-8 to TRBJ2-2; 9 positions match TRBD1. The CDR3 sequence is 17 residues long. Looked up from germline, CDR1 is SGHVS and CDR2 is FQNEAQ. V trimming: 0 bases; J trimming: 3 bases; junction bases outside the gene matches: 5. The CDR3, as DNA: TGTGCCAGCAGCTTAGCTGGGACAGGGATCGACACCGGGGAGCTGTTTTTT. Translation gives CASSLAGTGIDTGELFF.

This clonotype was counted ten times or more. V gene TRBV13 combines with J gene TRBJ2-7; D gene uncertain. The V end was cut by 0 bases, the J end by 0 bases, with 9 bases between. The CDR3 consists of 15 residues. CDR1 is PRHDT, CDR2 FYEKMQ, per germline (reference sequence). For the CDR3, the DNA is TGTGCCAGCAGCTTAGGCCTTAGGTACTCCTACGAGCAGTACTTC. Protein sequence: CASSLGLRYSYEQYF.

This clonotype was picked up many times. The CDR3 coding sequence is TGCAGCGTTGAAGATCTCGGAGGGGGAAAAGAGGAGCTGTTTTTT. Its protein product is CSVEDLGGGKEELFF. V gene TRBV29-1 combines with J gene TRBJ2-2; D tentatively reads TRBD1 or TRBD2 (6 bases each). Trimming left V 0 bases short and J 10 bases short, with 18 bases between. The CDR3 spans 15 residues. Germline CDR1 is SQVTM and CDR2 is ANQGSEA.

This clonotype was seen ten or more times. The chain carries TRBV3-1 and TRBJ2-1, with 12 bases that match TRBD2. Trimming cost V 4 bases and J 2 bases; bases outside gene matches: 3. This CDR3 comprises 16 residues. Per the germline V gene, CDR1 is LGHDT and CDR2 is YNNKEL (reference sequence). The CDR3 sequence is CASSRGLAGTYNEQFF. CDR3 bases: TGTGCCAGCAGCCGCGGACTAGCGGGAACCTACAATGAGCAGTTCTTC.

The table lists this clonotype with many counts. J is TRBJ1-5 and V is TRBV19, with a tentative D call TRBD1 (6 bases). Germline CDR1 LNHDA, CDR2 SQIVND (reference sequence). V lost 7 bases and J lost 5, with 21 bases in between. This CDR3 has 16 amino acids. The CDR3: CASNPRRKGVYQPQHF. The CDR3 DNA sequence: TGTGCCAGTAACCCCCGGCGGAAGGGGGTGTATCAGCCCCAGCATTTT.

This clonotype was picked up many times. The rearrangement joins TRBV3-1 to TRBJ2-7; perhaps TRBD1 as D (6 bases). V was clipped by 4 bases and J by 3 bases, with 7 bases between them. Germline V CDR1 and CDR2: LGHDT, YNNKEL (reference sequence). The CDR3 covers 12 residues. The CDR3 coding sequence is TGTGCCAGCAGCCCGACAGGCTACGAGCAGTACTTC. Amino acid sequence: CASSPTGYEQYF.

This clonotype was detected many times. The rearrangement uses TRBV11-2 and TRBJ2-2; maybe TRBD2 (6 bases). V lost 1 base to trimming and J lost 5 bases, with 11 bases between them. Germline CDR1 SGHAT, CDR2 FQNNGV. The length of the CDR3 is 15 residues. The chain's CDR3 is CASSLARAGTGELFF. The CDR3 DNA reads as TGTGCCAGCAGCTTAGCGAGGGCGGGAACCGGGGAGCTGTTTTTT. Based on the CDR3 plus reference TRBV11-2 and TRBJ2-2, the full variable domain is EAGVAQSPRYKIIEKRQSVAFWCNPISGHATLYWYQQILGQGPKLLIQFQNNGVVDDSQLPKDRFSAERLKGVDSTLKIQPAKLEDSAVYLCASSLARAGTGELFFGEGSRLTVL.

This clonotype was observed many times. The V gene is TRBV7-2, the J gene TRBJ2-2; TRBD2 agrees at 10 bases. CDR1 is SGHTA, CDR2 FQGNSA, per germline. With V trimmed by 5 bases and J by 4 bases, 7 bases remained unmatched. CDR3 length: 16 residues. CDR3 nucleotide sequence: TGTGCCAGCAGCCGGCCTAGCGGGAGTGTCACCGGGGAGCTGTTTTTT. Protein product: CASSRPSGSVTGELFF.

V and J are TRBV20-1 and TRBJ2-5, with 12 bases matching TRBD2. This CDR3 region has 17 residues. The V gene end was trimmed by 1 base and the J gene end by 1 base; junction bases not matched to a gene: 7. Germline values: CDR1 DFQATT, CDR2 SNEGSKA (reference sequence). The CDR3 loop is CSARVVGLAGFQETQYF. CDR3 nucleotide sequence: TGCAGTGCTAGAGTGGTCGGACTAGCGGGATTCCAAGAGACCCAGTACTTC.

This clonotype was counted many times. V is TRBV27 and J is TRBJ2-2; 9 nucleotides align to TRBD1. CDR1 and CDR2 (germline): MNHEY, SMNVEV (reference sequence). The CDR3 loop spans 15 amino acids. V was pared by 6 bases and J by 1 base, with 3 bases of the junction left unmatched. The DNA for the CDR3 is TGTGCCAGCAGCTTGGACAGGGGGAACACCGGGGAGCTGTTTTTT. Its protein product is CASSLDRGNTGELFF.

There are many counts of this clonotype. The chain uses TRBV20-1 and TRBJ2-5, with D perhaps TRBD2 (5 bases). Germline V lookup: CDR1 DFQATT, CDR2 SNEGSKA (reference sequence). There are 13 residues in the CDR3. V gave up 2 bases and J gave up 1 base, with 8 bases separating them. DNA for the CDR3: TGCAGTGCTAGATCGACTATCCAAGAGACCCAGTACTTC. Protein product: CSARSTIQETQYF.

This clonotype was seen at least ten times. The rearrangement uses TRBV11-3 and TRBJ2-1; TRBD1 might be the D (5 bases). Per germline, CDR1 SGHNT and CDR2 YENEEA. The CDR3 totals 15 residues. The V and J ends lost 1 base and 6 bases respectively, with 13 bases between them. Here the CDR3 DNA reads TGTGCCAGCAGCTTAGGGGGCTTTTCAAGCAATGAGCAGTTCTTC. This sequence encodes CASSLGGFSSNEQFF. Together with reference TRBV11-3 and TRBJ2-1, the CDR3 gives the full variable domain: EAGVVQSPRYKIIEKKQPVAFWCNPISGHNTLYWYLQNLGQGPELLIRYENEEAVDDSQLPKDRFSAERLKGVDSTLKIQPAELGDSAVYLCASSLGGFSSNEQFFGPGTRLTVL.

V usage is TRBV23-1 and J usage is TRBJ1-4, with no clear D. TRBV23-1 is sorted into the ORF group, with uncertain function. The CDR3 contains 16 residues. Between the trimmed V and J ends, which lost 0 bases and 4 bases, there was a span of 12 bases. DNA for the CDR3: TGCGCCAGCAGTCAATCGGCCAGCTCTCATAATGAAAAACTGTTTTTT. Its translation: CASSQSASSHNEKLFF.